The 5 T cell receptor beta chains presented below share a single source sample, sequenced in a study of blood T cell repertoires in COVID-19. The assay was immunoSEQ multiplex PCR, and TCRdb's table has in-frame clones only and misses some. The table shows roughly 150,000 clones, with over 80% occurring only once. Input material: peripheral blood. The receptors were sampled from a woman over 75 with COVID-19, enrolled during active disease.

V and J are TRBV5-4 and TRBJ2-7, with D possibly matching TRBD1 (6 bases). The germline CDR1 and CDR2 sequences are SGHNT and YYREEE (reference sequence). Deletions cut 0 bases from V and 3 bases from J, with 13 bases between. The CDR3 is 15 residues long. The CDR3 reads CASSLGGPRGYEQYF. The DNA of the CDR3 is TGTGCCAGCAGCTTGGGGGGGCCCCGGGGCTACGAGCAGTACTTC. The full variable domain, with the rest looked up from reference TRBV5-4 and TRBJ2-7, is ETGVTQSPTHLIKTRGQQVTLRCSSQSGHNTVSWYQQALGQGPQFIFQYYREEENGRGNFPPRFSGLQFPNYSSELNVNALELDDSALYLCASSLGGPRGYEQYFGPGTRLTVT.

The chain uses TRBV29-1 and TRBJ1-4; D ambiguous. The CDR3 has 12 amino acids. The V gene's germline CDR1 is SQVTM and CDR2 ANQGSEA. The V end lost 1 base, the J end lost 8 bases, and 8 bases lay between the germline ends. For the CDR3, the DNA is TGCAGCGTTGAAGGGGGAGGGGAAAAACTGTTTTTT. Its translation is CSVEGGGEKLFF.

The rearrangement joins TRBV7-9 to TRBJ1-4, with TRBD1 as a possible D gene (5 bases). With 5 bases removed from V and 4 bases from J, the gap between germline ends came to 17 bases. This CDR3 spans 16 amino acids. Per the germline V gene, CDR1 is SEHNR and CDR2 is FQNEAQ (reference sequence). This CDR3 is CASSTPDRPFNEKLFF. DNA for the CDR3: TGTGCCAGCAGCACTCCTGACAGACCCTTTAATGAAAAACTGTTTTTT.

The chain uses TRBV5-1 and TRBJ1-1; possibly TRBD1 for D (5 bases). This CDR3 is 17 amino acids long. CDR1 is SGHRS, CDR2 YFSETQ, per germline. The ends were cut back, 0 bases at V and 0 bases at J, with 15 bases in the middle. The CDR3 loop reads CASSLGRGSRLNTEAFF. The CDR3 DNA reads TGCGCCAGCAGCTTGGGGCGGGGGTCTCGTTTGAACACTGAAGCTTTCTTT.

This chain links TRBV5-1 with TRBJ2-1; 9 positions match TRBD2. Germline V gene data show CDR1 as SGHRS and CDR2 as YFSETQ. Losses at the gene ends were 6 bases for V and 7 bases for J; bases not matched to a gene: 11. The CDR3 is 15 residues long. The CDR3 loop reads CASNLSPSGRNEQFF. DNA of the CDR3: TGCGCCAGCAATCTTAGTCCGAGCGGGAGGAATGAGCAGTTCTTC.